The rows below give T cell receptor beta chains drawn from one sample of a study of cytomegalovirus exposure and HLA in healthy donors. Profiled with immunoSEQ multiplex PCR; TCRdb holds only in-frame clones, not every one. The repertoire holds more than 90,000 clones, with 81% as singletons. Sequenced: PBMCs. All receptors come from a woman in her seventies in good health and CMV-seropositive. The CDR3 runs from the conserved cysteine through the conserved F or W. The D gene is left open where the match is weak. The size of a clone is reported for some rows only, either as once, few or many, or as a class for expanded clones.

v_gene: TRBV28; j_gene: TRBJ2-7; d_gene: .; abundance: .; CDR3nt: TGTGCCACCACATTGGGCGCTTTATTAGTTGAGCAGTACTTC; CDR3aa: CATTLGALLVEQYF
v_gene: TRBV29-1; j_gene: TRBJ1-2; d_gene: TRBD1; abundance: .; CDR3nt: TGCAGCGTTGAAGGGGACAGGGCAAGCACTAACTATGGCTACACCTTC; CDR3aa: CSVEGDRASTNYGYTF
v_gene: TRBV19; j_gene: TRBJ2-7; d_gene: .; abundance: .; CDR3nt: TGTGCCAGTAGTATAGGGTCCGAGGCGCCCTACGAGCAGTACTTC; CDR3aa: CASSIGSEAPYEQYF
v_gene: TRBV7-9; j_gene: TRBJ2-7; d_gene: TRBD1; abundance: .; CDR3nt: TGTGCCAGCAGCGACACAGGGGCCGAGCAGTACTTC; CDR3aa: CASSDTGAEQYF
v_gene: TRBV27; j_gene: TRBJ2-3; d_gene: TRBD2; abundance: few; CDR3nt: TGTGCCAGCGGCCCGGGCCCAGCGGGATACACAGATACGCAGTATTTT; CDR3aa: CASGPGPAGYTDTQYF
v_gene: TRBV30; j_gene: TRBJ2-3; d_gene: TRBD2; abundance: .; CDR3nt: TGTGCCTGGACTAGCGGAACTAGCACAGATACGCAGTATTTT; CDR3aa: CAWTSGTSTDTQYF
v_gene: TRBV10-1; j_gene: TRBJ2-1; d_gene: .; abundance: .; CDR3nt: TGCGCCACCTCGTGGGCTGAGCAGTTCTTC; CDR3aa: CATSWAEQFF
v_gene: TRBV28; j_gene: TRBJ1-6; d_gene: TRBD1; abundance: .; CDR3nt: TGTGCCAGCAGTATATCCGGGACAGGGACAAATTCACCCCTCCACTTT; CDR3aa: CASSISGTGTNSPLHF
v_gene: TRBV28; j_gene: TRBJ2-1; d_gene: TRBD2; abundance: .; CDR3nt: TGTGCCAGCACCCTTCAGACTAGCGGGAGATCTGAGCAGTTCTTC; CDR3aa: CASTLQTSGRSEQFF
v_gene: TRBV29-1; j_gene: TRBJ1-2; d_gene: .; abundance: .; CDR3nt: TGCAGCGTCGGGGATGGGAACAACTATGGCTACACCTTC; CDR3aa: CSVGDGNNYGYTF
v_gene: TRBV7-7; j_gene: TRBJ2-7; d_gene: .; abundance: few; CDR3nt: TGTGCTAGCCGGGAGAGGACGCCAGAGTACTTC; CDR3aa: CASRERTPEYF
v_gene: TRBV13; j_gene: TRBJ2-7; d_gene: TRBD2; abundance: .; CDR3nt: TGTGCCAGCAGCTCATCCGGACTAGCGGCAGGCGAGCAGTACTTC; CDR3aa: CASSSSGLAAGEQYF
v_gene: TRBV11-3; j_gene: TRBJ2-7; d_gene: TRBD2; abundance: few; CDR3nt: TGTGCCAGCAGCGCCCTAGCGGGAGGGCCCTACGAGCAGTACTTC; CDR3aa: CASSALAGGPYEQYF
v_gene: TRBV5-1; j_gene: TRBJ2-5; d_gene: .; abundance: .; CDR3nt: TGCGCCAGCAGCGGAGACGGAGCGTACCAAGAGACCCAGTACTTC; CDR3aa: CASSGDGAYQETQYF
v_gene: TRBV4-3; j_gene: TRBJ2-1; d_gene: TRBD1; abundance: .; CDR3nt: TGCGCCAGCAGCCGAGGACAGGTACTTGGCAGTGAGCAGTTCTTC; CDR3aa: CASSRGQVLGSEQFF
v_gene: TRBV15; j_gene: TRBJ1-5; d_gene: .; abundance: once; CDR3nt: TGTGCCACCAGCAGAGCTACAGGGAATGTGCGGCCCCAGCATTTT; CDR3aa: CATSRATGNVRPQHF
v_gene: TRBV30; j_gene: TRBJ2-1; d_gene: .; abundance: .; CDR3nt: TGTGCCTGGAGTCGCCCCGCCGCGGAGCAGTTCTTC; CDR3aa: CAWSRPAAEQFF
v_gene: TRBV7-2; j_gene: TRBJ2-2; d_gene: .; abundance: .; CDR3nt: TGTGCCAGCAGCTTCGACAGCAACACCGGGGAGCTGTTTTTT; CDR3aa: CASSFDSNTGELFF
v_gene: TRBV19; j_gene: TRBJ2-1; d_gene: TRBD2; abundance: .; CDR3nt: TGTGCCAGTAGTATAAACTCAGTGACTAGCGGGAGGGAGTTCTTC; CDR3aa: CASSINSVTSGREFF
v_gene: TRBV6-1; j_gene: TRBJ1-5; d_gene: TRBD1; abundance: .; CDR3nt: TGTGCCAGCAGTGAGAGACAGGGAACCCAGCCCCAGCATTTT; CDR3aa: CASSERQGTQPQHF
v_gene: TRBV29-1; j_gene: TRBJ2-5; d_gene: .; abundance: .; CDR3nt: TGCAGCGTCCAGTCCCGGGTGGGGACCCAGTACTTC; CDR3aa: CSVQSRVGTQYF
v_gene: TRBV7-9; j_gene: TRBJ2-7; d_gene: .; abundance: .; CDR3nt: TGTTCCAGCAGCCCGGGACACTACGAGCAGTACTTC; CDR3aa: CSSSPGHYEQYF
v_gene: TRBV6-1; j_gene: TRBJ2-3; d_gene: .; abundance: .; CDR3nt: TGTGCCAGCAGTGGCGGGACAGTTTGGGCAGATACGCAGTATTTT; CDR3aa: CASSGGTVWADTQYF
v_gene: TRBV7-2; j_gene: TRBJ1-2; d_gene: .; abundance: .; CDR3nt: TGTGCCAGCAGCTCCCCTCGACAGTACTCCTATGGCTACACCTTC; CDR3aa: CASSSPRQYSYGYTF
v_gene: TRBV14; j_gene: TRBJ2-1; d_gene: TRBD2; abundance: .; CDR3nt: TGTGCCAGCAGCCAACCTCCGGGACTAGCGGGAGGGCGCAGCTCCTACAATGAGCAGTTCTTC; CDR3aa: CASSQPPGLAGGRSSYNEQFF
v_gene: TRBV2; j_gene: TRBJ2-2; d_gene: .; abundance: .; CDR3nt: TGTGCCAGCAATCGACAGACTTCGAACACCGGGGAGCTGTTTTTT; CDR3aa: CASNRQTSNTGELFF
v_gene: TRBV5-8; j_gene: TRBJ2-5; d_gene: TRBD1; abundance: .; CDR3nt: TGTGCCAGCAGCTTAGGGACAGGGCTACAAGAGACCCAGTACTTC; CDR3aa: CASSLGTGLQETQYF
v_gene: TRBV28; j_gene: TRBJ1-1; d_gene: .; abundance: .; CDR3nt: TGTGCCAGCAGTTTACCGAGGGCCCTGAACACTGAAGCTTTCTTT; CDR3aa: CASSLPRALNTEAFF
v_gene: TRBV15; j_gene: TRBJ2-3; d_gene: TRBD2; abundance: .; CDR3nt: TGTGCCACCAGCCCCCTTAGCGGGAGGACTCTAGATACGCAGTATTTT; CDR3aa: CATSPLSGRTLDTQYF
v_gene: TRBV5-1; j_gene: TRBJ2-6; d_gene: TRBD1; abundance: .; CDR3nt: TGCGCCAGCGGGACAGGGGCCTCTGGGGCCAACGTCCTGACTTTC; CDR3aa: CASGTGASGANVLTF
v_gene: TRBV28; j_gene: TRBJ1-1; d_gene: TRBD1; abundance: .; CDR3nt: TGTGCCAGCAGTTCATCGGGACAGGGGGCTAAATTTAAAGCTTTCTTT; CDR3aa: CASSSSGQGAKFKAFF
v_gene: TRBV7-3; j_gene: TRBJ1-2; d_gene: .; abundance: .; CDR3nt: TGTGCCAGCAGCCAAGCGGGTCCGGATAACTATGGCTACACCTTC; CDR3aa: CASSQAGPDNYGYTF
v_gene: TRBV12-1; j_gene: TRBJ2-6; d_gene: .; abundance: .; CDR3nt: TGTGCCAGCAGCTCGAAGGTCCCAGGGACAAACCGTGGGGCCAACGTCCTGACTTTC; CDR3aa: CASSSKVPGTNRGANVLTF
v_gene: TRBV19; j_gene: TRBJ2-5; d_gene: .; abundance: .; CDR3nt: TGTGCCAGTAGTATAGCCGATCCTTTCAACGGGAGAGGAGAGACCCAGTACTTC; CDR3aa: CASSIADPFNGRGETQYF
v_gene: TRBV2; j_gene: TRBJ1-6; d_gene: .; abundance: .; CDR3nt: TGTGCCAGCAGTCCATCTCCTTTAGTGAACTCACCCCTCCACTTT; CDR3aa: CASSPSPLVNSPLHF
v_gene: TRBV5-1; j_gene: TRBJ2-1; d_gene: TRBD1; abundance: .; CDR3nt: TGCGCCAGCAGACGGACGGACAGGGATTTGAATGAGCAGTTCTTC; CDR3aa: CASRRTDRDLNEQFF
v_gene: TRBV18; j_gene: TRBJ1-2; d_gene: .; abundance: .; CDR3nt: TGTGCCAGCTGGGCAAGTTTCGATCTCCACGGGAGGACGGATGGCTACACCTTC; CDR3aa: CASWASFDLHGRTDGYTF
v_gene: TRBV6-4; j_gene: TRBJ2-3; d_gene: .; abundance: .; CDR3nt: TGTGCCAGCAGTGACAGAGGCCTCACAGATACGCAGTATTTT; CDR3aa: CASSDRGLTDTQYF
v_gene: TRBV7-9; j_gene: TRBJ2-5; d_gene: .; abundance: .; CDR3nt: TGTGCCAGCAGCCCCGCCCCTGACATAGAGACCCAGTACTTC; CDR3aa: CASSPAPDIETQYF
v_gene: TRBV4-2; j_gene: TRBJ2-3; d_gene: .; abundance: once; CDR3nt: TGTGCCAGCAGCCAAGAAGGGGGACAATCCAAGAATACGCAGTATTTT; CDR3aa: CASSQEGGQSKNTQYF
v_gene: TRBV18; j_gene: TRBJ2-7; d_gene: .; abundance: .; CDR3nt: TGTGCCAGCTCACCTTCGGCAGGGGCCTACGAGCAGTACTTC; CDR3aa: CASSPSAGAYEQYF
v_gene: TRBV4-1; j_gene: TRBJ2-2; d_gene: TRBD2; abundance: .; CDR3nt: TGCGCCAGCAGCCAAGCGATAGCGGGAGTCACCGGGGAGCTGTTTTTT; CDR3aa: CASSQAIAGVTGELFF
v_gene: TRBV5-1; j_gene: TRBJ2-5; d_gene: TRBD2; abundance: .; CDR3nt: TGCGCCAGCACCCTTTCCCCAGCGGGAGGGGGAGAGACCCAGTACTTC; CDR3aa: CASTLSPAGGGETQYF
v_gene: TRBV5-1; j_gene: TRBJ2-2; d_gene: TRBD2; abundance: .; CDR3nt: TGCGCCAGCAGCTTGGAACTAGCGGGAGCAGGGTCGAAGGGCGGGGAGCTGTTTTTT; CDR3aa: CASSLELAGAGSKGGELFF
v_gene: TRBV7-9; j_gene: TRBJ1-5; d_gene: TRBD1; abundance: .; CDR3nt: TGTGCCAGCAGCTTAGACAGGGGGCCTGATAATCAGCCCCAGCATTTT; CDR3aa: CASSLDRGPDNQPQHF
v_gene: TRBV7-2; j_gene: TRBJ2-1; d_gene: TRBD1; abundance: .; CDR3nt: TGTGCCAGCAGCCCCGCACCGGGCAGGGGGAACCTTGAGCAGTTCTTC; CDR3aa: CASSPAPGRGNLEQFF
v_gene: TRBV18; j_gene: TRBJ2-3; d_gene: TRBD1; abundance: .; CDR3nt: TGTGCCAGCTCACCGATACAGGGGGTAGGAGATACGCAGTATTTT; CDR3aa: CASSPIQGVGDTQYF
v_gene: TRBV27; j_gene: TRBJ1-3; d_gene: .; abundance: .; CDR3nt: TGTGCCAGCAGTTCCCGGGTGGGAAACACCATATATTTT; CDR3aa: CASSSRVGNTIYF
v_gene: TRBV29-1; j_gene: TRBJ1-5; d_gene: TRBD1; abundance: .; CDR3nt: TGCAGCGTTGGACCAGGGGGCGGTCAGCCCCAGCATTTT; CDR3aa: CSVGPGGGQPQHF
v_gene: TRBV6-6; j_gene: TRBJ2-1; d_gene: .; abundance: .; CDR3nt: TGTGCCAGCAGTTACCAGAGGAATGAGCAGTTCTTC; CDR3aa: CASSYQRNEQFF
v_gene: TRBV6-1; j_gene: TRBJ2-5; d_gene: TRBD1; abundance: .; CDR3nt: TGTGCCAGCAGACCTCCTAAGGGGGCTCGGTACTTC; CDR3aa: CASRPPKGARYF
v_gene: TRBV2; j_gene: TRBJ1-1; d_gene: TRBD1; abundance: .; CDR3nt: TGTGCCAGCAGTGAAGCGCTTCGGGGACAGGCCACTGAAGCTTTCTTT; CDR3aa: CASSEALRGQATEAFF
v_gene: TRBV13; j_gene: TRBJ2-3; d_gene: TRBD1; abundance: .; CDR3nt: TGTGCCAGCAGCTTACGGCGTAGGGACAGGGTGGGAGTCACAGATACGCAGTATTTT; CDR3aa: CASSLRRRDRVGVTDTQYF
v_gene: TRBV27; j_gene: TRBJ2-5; d_gene: .; abundance: .; CDR3nt: TGTGCCAGCAGTCCAATGTGGGGAGGCCAAGAGACCCAGTACTTC; CDR3aa: CASSPMWGGQETQYF
v_gene: TRBV11-2; j_gene: TRBJ2-5; d_gene: .; abundance: .; CDR3nt: TGTGCCAGCACCATTATCAGAGGCCTAGCATCCGAGACCCAGTACTTC; CDR3aa: CASTIIRGLASETQYF
v_gene: TRBV7-2; j_gene: TRBJ2-1; d_gene: TRBD2; abundance: few; CDR3nt: TGTGCCAGCAGCCCCGGGACTATTAACAATGAGCAGTTCTTC; CDR3aa: CASSPGTINNEQFF
v_gene: TRBV29-1; j_gene: TRBJ2-4; d_gene: .; abundance: .; CDR3nt: TGCAGCGTTGAAGATGCCCGGGGCATTCAGTACTTC; CDR3aa: CSVEDARGIQYF
v_gene: TRBV12-5; j_gene: TRBJ2-7; d_gene: TRBD2; abundance: once; CDR3nt: TGTGCTAGTGGTACGGGACTAGCGGGAATCAAGGTCGAGCAGTACTTC; CDR3aa: CASGTGLAGIKVEQYF